This TCR beta chain was captured in a study of cytomegalovirus exposure and HLA in healthy donors (dated by TCRdb to 2016 to 2017). About the investigation overall: In an earlier analysis of approximately 500 of the donors, 276 Gb of sequence data and 90 million to 120 million unique TCR beta sequences from about 179 million T cells were reported. The study combined high-throughput TCR immunosequencing, statistical association of individual TCRs with disease status, and machine learning to predict cytomegalovirus infection status. Across under 500 genotyped donors of the cohort, an average of about 250,000 unique TCR beta nucleotide sequences per donor were sequenced, and about a sixth of those sequences were non-productive. In the later analysis, no new phenotypic data were used to find candidate immune exposures; instead, reliance was placed on TCR beta sequences and their occurrence across donors. Of the 300 to 400 genotyped donors, approximately 82% fell in the genetic ancestry cluster associated with self-reported Caucasian donors. Class I and class II HLA loci were covered by the typing at four-digit resolution. The aim of the study was to test whether cataloging public T cell receptors could identify signatures of past pathogen exposure. Every repertoire in the discovery cohort had been generated on one and the same sequencing platform. Approximately 310 gigabases of sequencing data and 70 million to 95 million unique TCR sequences made up an early release that covered 500 to 650 HLA-typed donors. A separate validation cohort of 100 to 150 different subjects was used in addition to the approximately 700-subject first cohort. Donor age, sex, ethnicity and CMV serostatus were compiled alongside the repertoire data. A later genetic analysis took genome-wide SNP genotypes for about three fifths of the 666 donors and used that subset as a discovery cohort. The number of typed donors differed by locus: about 629-630 for A, B, C, DRB1 and DQB1; 522 for DQA1; roughly 600 for DPA1; and roughly 450 for DPB1. The study profiled the T cell repertoires of more than 500 subjects by immunosequencing and related them to cytomegalovirus serostatus. A few DR-DQ haplotypes were handled as single units for association and clustering because linkage in the cohort was strong. In an earlier analysis of 550 to 700 of the donors, high-throughput TCR beta sequencing was used to judge whether each TCR beta V gene segment behaved as functional or pseudogenic. In a later analysis, previously published TCR beta repertoires from 670 or so donors were re-analyzed and high-resolution HLA genotyping was added so that TCR occurrence patterns could be studied.

The study at large found these results: Most TCR sequences were observed very rarely across donors, whereas some public TCRs were present in many individuals. In a later genetic analysis, a missense DCLRE1C variant was associated with V-gene and J-gene trimming of TCR beta chains, and the association was replicated in an independent cohort. Most CMV-associated TCR beta chains appeared to be HLA-restricted in a later analysis, and the HLA associations seemed to be driven largely by CMV exposure. Because HLA typing was missing for some donors at each locus, association tests included only the typed subset. Cytomegalovirus status was reported to be diagnosed by the classifier with high specificity and sensitivity in both the original and validation cohorts. In a later analysis, HLA-associated TCR beta chains were found to be more clonally expanded and to have lower generation probabilities than equally common non-associated chains. A further reported finding was that TCR beta sequences accurately predicted the HLA-A and HLA-B alleles for most subjects in the first cohort. When HLA alleles, especially DR and DQ, strongly co-occurred, attributing TCR associations to individual alleles was difficult. Some IMGT-functional V segments, including TRBV6-2 and TRBV6-3, could not be distinguished by the 87-base-pair reads and were therefore excluded. Sequencing depth was assumed to be roughly uniform across donors in the presence/absence analyses, though that assumption may not hold. A later genetic analysis reported fewer N-insertions in productive TCRs among donors in an Asian-associated ancestry cluster than the roughly 670-donor mean. The sequencing pipeline was judged likely to have produced a cluster of highly shared sequence variants as a technical artifact. In a later analysis, some 17,000 TCR beta sequences were associated with specific HLA alleles at a false discovery rate of 0.05. The authors suggested that the approach could potentially be generalized to other disease states and immunological phenotypes. Because counts were too low, about 15 rarely observed V segments, including chromosome 9 orphons, were left out of the earlier analysis of several hundred of the donors. Linkage disequilibrium might explain the correlated functional status among segregating V segments, but an unknown experimental factor could not be excluded. According to a later analysis, parvovirus B19, influenza, CMV and Epstein-Barr virus appeared linked to several top co-occurrence clusters. Broadly in line with IMGT annotations, most TCR beta V segments showed up in productive rearrangements about 87% or about 30% of the time in an earlier analysis of several hundred of the donors. A later analysis found that TCR association rates varied across HLA loci, with DRB1 alleles showing the most associated TCRs and HLA-C alleles the fewest. In the study, around 160 TCR beta chains were listed as associated with cytomegalovirus. The cohort was sequenced for TCR beta chains only, and without alpha or paired-chain data the features that could be detected were limited. CMV serostatus was the only immune exposure information available for the cohort. In vitro tests confirmed that three of the cytomegalovirus-associated TCR beta chains recognize cytomegalovirus antigens.

In the case of this clone: Its antigen has not been determined. It has no much larger one-base neighbor in the sample; base qualities were not kept.

Here V drops 5 bases and J drops 7 bases, and the junction holds 11 bases not matched to any gene. The CDR3 covers 16 residues, taking in both the cysteine and the phenylalanine. The sequence is cut down to CDR3 DNA, 48 bases in frame from base 1. Based on the germline V gene (reference sequence), the CDR1 and CDR2 sequences are PRHDT and FYEKMQ. The cohort comprised approximately 700 healthy bone marrow donors. Cohort members were all nominally healthy when sampled, although unrecorded immune exposures were likely present. The donor tested CMV seronegative and was one of the 352 seronegative cohort members. Each donor provided a peripheral blood sample, and peripheral blood mononuclear cells were used for TCR beta sequencing. Genomic DNA extraction from the blood cell samples was performed with the Qiagen DNeasy Blood Extraction Kit. To prepare the library, the immunoSEQ multiplex PCR assay was applied. A mixture of 60 forward primers for TCR Vbeta segments and 13 reverse primers for TCR Jbeta segments was used in the multiplex PCR. A multiplex PCR assay on genomic DNA amplified the CDR3 region of rearranged TCR beta genes. Amplified TCR beta libraries were sequenced as 87-base-pair reads on the Illumina HiSeq System. As for the authors' bioinformatics: A later analysis counted tens of millions of unique TCR beta chains across the 666 repertoires, and around 9.9 million of these chains were shared by at least two donors. To remove PCR and sequencing errors, raw reads were error-corrected and collapsed into unique sequences using a nearest-neighbor algorithm that merged closely related sequences. Alignment of CDR3 sequences to IMGT reference sequences was used to assign V, D and J gene segments. For a sequence to be retained, at least a six-nucleotide match to both a V gene segment and a J gene segment was required. Rearrangements were classified as productive when the CDR3 lacked stop codons and remained in frame with V and J, and all other rearrangements were classified as non-productive. Following IMGT convention, CDR3 was defined as the stretch from the second conserved V-encoded cysteine up to the conserved J-encoded phenylalanine. Sequences without an unambiguous match to a single V gene segment were excluded from the earlier analysis of approximately 560 of the donors. An earlier analysis of several hundred of the donors called V segments functional above 56.7% productive rearrangements and segregating when the between-donor standard deviation exceeded 5%. A statistical classification framework was developed to diagnose cytomegalovirus status using the catalog of TCR beta chain sequences. In a later analysis, TCR nucleotide sequences were compared against IMGT/GENE-DB human TR gene sequences so that V and J genes could be assigned. A later analysis assigned CDR3 sequences and most-parsimonious VDJ recombination scenarios with the TCRdist pipeline. A later analysis defined each TCR beta chain by its CDR3 amino acid sequence plus V-gene family, and excluded reads lacking a unique V-gene family. A later analysis removed 592 highly shared, low-generation-probability nucleotide sequences to deal with suspected cross-contamination and a sequencing artifact. In a later analysis, a clonal expansion index for each public chain was calculated from normalized within-repertoire ranks of inferred template counts. Generation probabilities in a later analysis came from a VDJ recombination model fitted to out-of-frame rearrangements, and those results were checked against IGoR. In a later analysis, hypergeometric tests were used to score TCR-TCR, TCR-HLA and TCR-CMV co-occurrence, with a repertoire-size bias correction applied to TCR pairs. A later analysis estimated false discovery rates by permuting HLA or CMV assignments 20 times. In a later analysis, co-occurring TCRs were grouped with DBSCAN, and TCRdist sequence similarity was added when clustering was performed within HLA-allele-positive subsets. Co-occurrence clustering excluded repertoires with fewer than 30,000 or more than 120,000 public chains, plus five with anomalous nucleotide sharing. What TCRdb holds here is the immuneACCESS table cut down to in-frame rearrangements. Part of the clones is not present; checked against another copy, under half of the missing clones reflect an unresolved V gene, and the others are unexplained. V, J and clone size are those of that table, while D and trimming were read from the DNA. The sample contains hundreds of thousands of clones, approximately 90% of them found a single time. In total, the top ten clones hold about 2.5% of the sample.

Sequenced material: PBMCs. This clonotype was obtained from a woman aged 18-35 years in good health and CMV-seronegative. Recombination linked TRBV13 to TRBJ2-1, with 10 central nucleotides matching TRBD2. The CDR3 reads CASSTLSGGASNEQFF. The DNA sequence is as follows: TGTGCCAGCAGCACTCTAAGCGGGGGGGCCTCTAATGAGCAGTTCTTC.